This is a list of T cell receptor beta chains from one sample in a study of shared clonotypes between healthy human individuals. The protocol was immunoSEQ multiplex PCR, while the TCRdb copy is restricted to in-frame clones and leaves out a portion. This sample has fewer than 1.6 million clones, with roughly 98.5% found just once. Sequencing was carried out using naive CD4+ T cells sorted from blood. Every receptor here comes from a man under 40 in good health. Both conserved end residues are trimmed from each CDR3.

v_call	j_call	cdr3_aa
TRBV4-1	TRBJ2-2	ASSKEDTSGTTGTGELF
TRBV9	TRBJ2-7	ASSVEAFRTYEQY
TRBV18	TRBJ2-3	ASSPRGVDRDSESTDTQY
TRBV19	TRBJ1-5	ASSIEGARSNQPQH
TRBV2	TRBJ2-7	ASRTTGGTYEQY
TRBV19	TRBJ1-1	ASQGFTEAF
TRBV12-5	TRBJ1-2	ASGLRQGPQGNGYT
TRBV5-4	TRBJ2-5	ASSTGQGETQY
TRBV7-9	TRBJ1-1	ASSLGGDTEAF
TRBV6-5	TRBJ1-2	ASGERATLSYGYT
TRBV19	TRBJ1-4	ASSRQRNEKLF
TRBV11-3	TRBJ2-5	ASSPGQGLAGAN
TRBV18	TRBJ2-1	ASSPNGGSYNEQF
TRBV11-3	TRBJ1-1	ASRRDASSGAF
TRBV30	TRBJ1-4	AWSPTGGLEKLF
TRBV7-6	TRBJ1-5	ASSSRDSVQPQH
TRBV7-9	TRBJ1-1	ASSLGQGTEAF
TRBV2	TRBJ2-1	ASIAEYNEQF
TRBV27	TRBJ2-7	ASSSGTGGNEQY
TRBV7-8	TRBJ2-1	ASSRKGTNFF
TRBV5-4	TRBJ2-1	ASSLGSGSYNEQF
TRBV19	TRBJ2-1	ASSPGTSGSLTYNEQF
TRBV6-5	TRBJ2-2	ASGSPDKATGELF
TRBV13	TRBJ2-7	ASSLGRGKDLFYEQY
TRBV11-1	TRBJ2-7	ASSLVYGSSYEQY
TRBV25-1	TRBJ1-4	ASSDVGATNEKLF
TRBV11-2	TRBJ1-2	ASSLDIRGGARYT
TRBV11-2	TRBJ2-7	ASSLGGQGHEQY
TRBV5-1	TRBJ2-7	ASTQRDSSYEQY
TRBV5-4	TRBJ2-7	ASSPGTSRYEQY
TRBV4-3	TRBJ2-7	ASTGLAVSPYEQY
TRBV9	TRBJ2-7	ASSVESGLSYEQY
TRBV6-1	TRBJ1-5	ASSDWTGGILNQPQH
TRBV6-6	TRBJ1-4	ASRPFATNEKLF
TRBV11-1	TRBJ2-7	ASSPRDRGRSEQY
TRBV11-2	TRBJ1-1	ASSGAGQYTEAF
TRBV7-2	TRBJ1-5	ASSSRARSNQPQH
TRBV27	TRBJ1-1	GSKPRGPTNTEAF
TRBV7-3	TRBJ2-3	ASSSRASVPDTQY
TRBV5-6	TRBJ1-5	ASSQDGNQPQH
TRBV29-1	TRBJ2-1	SVWYNEQF
TRBV7-2	TRBJ1-5	ASSGGQGAQPQH
TRBV6-5	TRBJ2-2	ASSYSSGLSAGELF
TRBV9	TRBJ2-1	ASSVNIADYNEQF
TRBV5-1	TRBJ2-3	ASGEQGSDTQY
TRBV29-1	TRBJ1-1	SVVTGGWNTEAF
TRBV5-1	TRBJ2-7	ASSYLTGKSSYEQY
TRBV19	TRBJ1-2	ASTSGGYYGYT
TRBV11-3	TRBJ2-7	ASSRSPADSYEQY
TRBV5-1	TRBJ2-3	ASSLPTGVQGTQY
TRBV5-1	TRBJ1-1	ASSPGLMNTEAF
TRBV5-8	TRBJ2-7	ASISGRGSGSYEQY
TRBV27	TRBJ2-2	ASSFHDRGPNTGELF
TRBV6-5	TRBJ1-1	ASSYSRGTEAF
TRBV5-1	TRBJ2-5	ASSKRITGETQY
TRBV7-9	TRBJ2-3	ASSSPTGSTDTQY
TRBV18	TRBJ1-2	ASSPVPGINYGYT
TRBV7-9	TRBJ2-1	ASSLYPSSSYNEQF
TRBV7-2	TRBJ2-7	ASSQDRFSYEQY
TRBV5-1	TRBJ2-5	ASSKNGDLETQY